This T cell receptor (beta chain) was captured by sequencing in a study of shared clonotypes between healthy human individuals. Study-level findings and limits: Shared clonotypes across all four donors exceeded non-shared ones in generation probability.

V was pared by 0 bases and J by 0 bases, with 10 bases between. The CDR3 sequence is 17 residues long. Germline lookup yields CDR1 SGHRS and CDR2 YFSETQ. Free of recent acute infections or vaccinations, the donors were healthy HIV-negative adults. In this sample, this clone turned up many times. Its target is unknown. In the original analysis: Filtering differed since immunoSEQ provided only junctions, with no quality scores. Assay used: immunoSEQ multiplex PCR; TCRdb lists only in-frame clones, some missing. Clone size and V and J calls were adopted from that table, with D and trimming inferred from the DNA. Here the sample spans 950,000 to 1,100,000 clones, about four fifths being singletons.

This clonotype originated in a man younger than 30 in good health. Some clones in this sample may be carry-over from other donors' samples. What was sequenced was memory CD4+ T cells from PBMCs. Subset in this sample: CD45RA-negative fraction. The chain combines TRBV5-1 with TRBJ2-6; the D is unclear. The CDR3 sequence: CASSLASQLSGANVLTF. The DNA of the CDR3 is TGCGCCAGCAGCTTGGCCTCACAGCTCTCTGGGGCCAACGTCCTGACTTTC. The variable domain in full, with the rest retrieved from reference TRBV5-1 and TRBJ2-6, is KAGVTQTPRYLIKTRGQQVTLSCSPISGHRSVSWYQQTPGQGLQFLFEYFSETQRNKGNFPGRFSGRQFSNSRSEMNVSTLELGDSALYLCASSLASQLSGANVLTFGAGSRLTVL.